This T cell receptor beta chain was identified during a study of blood T cell repertoires in COVID-19. Study-level background: Sites in the United States, Italy and Spain provided acute and convalescent COVID-19 samples.

The data were produced by immunoSEQ multiplex PCR, yet TCRdb's version contains in-frame clones alone and is incomplete. This table has a few hundred thousand clones, 87% appearing once. Trimming cost V 1 base and J 4 bases, with 8 bases left between them. CDR1 is SGDLS, CDR2 YYNGEE, per germline. This CDR3 region has 13 residues. Sequencing used peripheral blood. The rearrangement joins TRBV9 to TRBJ1-2, with no clear D. The TCR originated in a man aged 18-30 years with active or convalescent COVID-19. CDR3 nucleotide sequence: TGTGCCAGCAGCGTAACTAGTGGCTATGGCTACACCTTC. Translating gives CASSVTSGYGYTF.